Listed below are T cell receptor beta chains from one sample, sequenced in a study of T cells in Graves' hyperthyroidism and ophthalmopathy. TCRdb re-derived calls from the multiplex PCR reads in MiXCR, one entry per CDR3 protein. The sample has fewer than 650,000 distinct CDR3 sequences; approximately 14% are singletons. Material: blood. All receptors come from a woman under 40 with Graves' hyperthyroidism that later progressed to Graves' ophthalmopathy. Each CDR3 is given with its conserved first and last residue. The D gene is left open where the match is weak. Expanded clones are given a class, and other clones once, few, many or no size at all.

j_call,v_call,clone_size,d_call,cdr3_aa,cdr3_nt
TRBJ2-5,TRBV30,many,-,CAWSVLTKETQYF,TGTGCCTGGAGTGTACTAACAAAAGAGACCCAGTACTTC
TRBJ2-1,TRBV5-1,-,-,CGSSLTGHNEQFF,TGCGGCAGCAGCTTGACAGGTCACAATGAGCAGTTCTTC
TRBJ2-3,TRBV19,-,TRBD2,CASSILAGSVDTQYF,TGTGCCAGTAGTATACTAGCGGGATCGGTAGATACGCAGTATTTT
TRBJ2-2,TRBV7-8,many,TRBD1,CASSGPGTGTTGELFF,TGTGCCAGCAGCGGCCCCGGGACAGGGACCACCGGGGAGCTGTTTTTT
TRBJ2-3,TRBV4-3,many,TRBD2,CASSTSSGLTDTQYF,TGCGCCAGCAGCACGTCTAGCGGCCTCACAGATACGCAGTATTTT
TRBJ2-1,TRBV9,many,TRBD2,CASSVARTGTSGRHEQFF,TGTGCCAGCAGCGTAGCTCGAACCGGGACTAGCGGGAGGCATGAGCAGTTCTTC
TRBJ1-3,TRBV5-1,few,-,CASSLVVGPGNTIYF,TGCGCCAGCAGCTTGGTTGTGGGTCCTGGAAACACCATATATTTT
TRBJ2-1,TRBV11-2,-,TRBD2,CASSPPPAGVHEQFF,TGTGCCAGCTCACCACCCCCAGCGGGAGTCCATGAGCAGTTCTTC
TRBJ2-1,TRBV6-5,-,-,CASSYRAGYNEQFF,TGTGCCAGCAGTTACCGGGCTGGTTACAATGAGCAGTTCTTC
TRBJ2-1,TRBV2,many,-,CASSAPRLESIQDEQFF,TGTGCCAGCAGTGCCCCTCGACTAGAAAGTATCCAGGATGAGCAGTTCTTC
TRBJ2-3,TRBV29-1,few,-,CSVDKRISTDTQYF,TGCAGCGTTGATAAGCGGATTAGCACAGATACGCAGTATTTT
TRBJ1-1,TRBV29-1,-,-,CSVAWMGNTEAFF,TGCAGCGTTGCCTGGATGGGGAACACTGAAGCTTTCTTT
TRBJ2-1,TRBV5-6,many,-,CASSFGGLREQFF,TGTGCCAGCAGCTTTGGGGGATTACGGGAGCAGTTCTTC
TRBJ2-1,TRBV11-2,-,-,CASSGGTADGQFF,TGTGCCAGCAGCGGGGGGACAGCAGATGGGCAGTTCTTC
TRBJ2-3,TRBV7-3,many,TRBD2,CASSSGLAGVTDTQYF,TGTGCCAGCAGCTCCGGACTAGCGGGAGTAACAGATACGCAGTATTTT
TRBJ2-4,TRBV20-1,few,TRBD1,CSALGQDKNIQYF,TGCAGTGCCTTGGGACAGGACAAAAACATTCAGTACTTC
TRBJ1-2,TRBV19,many,TRBD1,CASSHRGLYGYTF,TGTGCCAGTAGTCACAGGGGGCTGTATGGCTACACCTTC
TRBJ2-7,TRBV20-1,-,TRBD2,CSARKTSGSYEQYF,TGCAGTGCTAGGAAGACTAGCGGGAGTTACGAGCAGTACTTC
TRBJ2-5,TRBV15,many,TRBD2,CATSRVGGAERERETQYF,TGTGCCACCAGCAGAGTTGGCGGGGCTGAGCGGGAGCGCGAGACCCAGTACTTC
TRBJ2-1,TRBV14,many,-,CASSGGNGYNEQFF,TGTGCCAGCAGCGGGGGAAATGGCTACAATGAGCAGTTCTTC
TRBJ1-5,TRBV30,-,-,CAWSLNIDRINQPQHF,TGTGCCTGGAGTCTCAACATCGACAGAATCAATCAGCCCCAGCATTTT
TRBJ2-7,TRBV7-9,few,TRBD2,CASSSQGLATHYEQYF,TGTGCCAGCAGCTCCCAGGGACTAGCGACCCACTACGAGCAGTACTTC
TRBJ1-4,TRBV20-1,many,-,CSASPGGNEKLFF,TGCAGTGCTTCCCCGGGGGGGAATGAAAAACTGTTTTTT
TRBJ2-1,TRBV10-2,many,-,CASSEDGELAYNEQFF,TGCGCCAGCAGTGAAGATGGGGAGCTGGCCTACAATGAGCAGTTCTTC
TRBJ2-5,TRBV15,-,TRBD1,CATSRFGDSQETQYF,TGTGCCACCAGCAGGTTTGGGGACAGTCAAGAGACCCAGTACTTC
TRBJ2-7,TRBV20-1,many,-,CSALTGSATYEQYF,TGCAGTGCCCTAACAGGGTCGGCAACCTACGAGCAGTACTTC
TRBJ2-2,TRBV18,few,-,CASSPDSSGTVGTGELFF,TGTGCCAGCTCACCCGACAGTTCCGGGACGGTCGGGACCGGGGAGCTGTTTTTT
TRBJ2-5,TRBV28,-,-,CASSLYTLSGKTQYF,TGTGCCAGCAGTCTATATACGCTAAGTGGGAAGACCCAGTACTTC
TRBJ2-7,TRBV13,many,-,CASSLIGGVGEQYF,TGTGCCAGCAGCTTAATTGGCGGGGTTGGGGAGCAGTACTTC
TRBJ2-1,TRBV7-3,few,-,CASSPGWEKDEQFF,TGTGCCAGCAGCCCCGGGTGGGAGAAGGATGAGCAGTTCTTC
TRBJ2-1,TRBV10-3,few,TRBD2,CAISGTSGRGEYNEQFF,TGTGCCATCAGCGGGACTAGCGGGAGGGGAGAGTACAATGAGCAGTTCTTC
TRBJ2-3,TRBV6-1,-,-,CASSEYRASTDTQYF,TGTGCCAGCAGTGAATACAGGGCTAGCACAGATACGCAGTATTTT
TRBJ1-1,TRBV2,many,TRBD1,CASSPDRAYPEAFF,TGTGCCAGCAGCCCGGACAGGGCGTACCCTGAAGCTTTCTTT
TRBJ1-1,TRBV11-2,many,-,CASSLVGIQSNTEAFF,TGTGCCAGCAGCTTAGTCGGGATCCAATCGAACACTGAAGCTTTCTTT
TRBJ1-5,TRBV7-2,few,TRBD1,CASSPTGGASQPQHF,TGTGCCAGCAGCCCTACAGGGGGCGCATCTCAGCCCCAGCATTTT
TRBJ2-1,TRBV3-1,many,-,CASSLSDNNEQFF,TGTGCCAGCAGCCTATCTGACAACAATGAGCAGTTCTTC
TRBJ1-4,TRBV29-1,many,-,CSVEGGPRELFF,TGCAGCGTTGAAGGGGGGCCTAGGGAACTGTTTTTT
TRBJ2-1,TRBV12-3/TRBV12-4,many,-,CASSRYNEQFF,TGTGCCAGCAGCCGATACAATGAGCAGTTCTTC
TRBJ2-5,TRBV24-1,-,TRBD2,CATSDPTSGRQTQYF,TGTGCCACCAGTGATCCGACTAGCGGGAGACAGACCCAGTACTTC